This passage covers 20 T cell receptor beta chains from one sample sequenced in a study of cytomegalovirus exposure and HLA in healthy donors. With 60 Vbeta and 13 Jbeta primers, the PCR was carried out. Profiled with immunoSEQ multiplex PCR; TCRdb holds only in-frame clones, not every one. This table has around 150,000 clones, over 70% appearing once. The sequencing input was PBMCs. The receptors originated from a man younger than 35 in good health and CMV-seropositive.

The chain carries TRBV7-9 and TRBJ1-2, with TRBD1 identical over 8 bases. J was trimmed by 5 bases and V by 0 bases; bases with no gene match: 2. Germline V gene data show CDR1 as SEHNR and CDR2 as FQNEAQ (reference sequence). This CDR3 is 14 amino acids long. The CDR3 loop reads CASSLAGTGYGYTF. The CDR3 DNA is TGTGCCAGCAGCTTAGCAGGGACAGGATATGGCTACACCTTC. The variable domain in full, with the rest retrieved from reference TRBV7-9 and TRBJ1-2, is DTGVSQNPRHKITKRGQNVTFRCDPISEHNRLYWYRQTLGQGPEFLTYFQNEAQLEKSRLLSDRFSAERPKGSFSTLEIQRTEQGDSAMYLCASSLAGTGYGYTFGSGTRLTVV.

The chain couples TRBV4-1 to TRBJ1-1, with D possibly being TRBD1 (5 bases). The CDR3 is 15 amino acids. Germline assignment: CDR1 MGHRA and CDR2 YSYEKL. V was shortened by 0 bases and J by 6 bases, with 14 bases between the two germline ends. The DNA for the CDR3 is TGCGCCAGCAGCCAAGATCCGGGGGAATGGGCTGAAGCTTTCTTT. Translating it yields CASSQDPGEWAEAFF.

This clone was recorded only once. The genes are TRBV2 and TRBJ1-4; D is uncertain. V was trimmed by 0 bases and J by 7 bases, leaving 12 bases between them. CDR3 length: 15 amino acids. Germline V gene lookup returns CDR1 SNHLY and CDR2 FYNNEI. CDR3 coding DNA: TGTGCCAGCAGTGAAGCGGGGAGGGAAGGTGAAAAACTGTTTTTT. Its translation: CASSEAGREGEKLFF.

This chain links TRBV2 with TRBJ1-1; the match to TRBD1 covers 7 bases. With V trimmed by 5 bases and J by 5 bases, 5 bases remained unmatched. Germline V CDR1 and CDR2: SNHLY, FYNNEI. There are 13 residues in the CDR3. The CDR3 region is CASSTGASTEAFF. The CDR3 coding sequence is TGTGCCAGCAGTACAGGGGCGAGTACTGAAGCTTTCTTT.

V and J are TRBV7-2 and TRBJ1-1; D unclear. Germline values: CDR1 SGHTA, CDR2 FQGNSA. CDR3 length equals 15 residues. Trimming removed 5 bases from V and 4 bases from J, with 17 bases in between. In nucleotides, the CDR3 is TGTGCCAGCAGCGTAGGGAGACGAATCGGCACTGAAGCTTTCTTT. It codes for CASSVGRRIGTEAFF.

The chain carries TRBV9 and TRBJ1-2, with D perhaps TRBD1 (5 bases). The V gene lost 4 bases and the J gene lost 2 bases, with 15 bases spanning the gap. Germline CDR1 is SGDLS and CDR2 is YYNGEE. The CDR3 has 15 amino acids. The DNA for the CDR3 is TGTGCCAGCAGCACCCAACAAGGGGCGAACTATGGCTACACCTTC. Protein product: CASSTQQGANYGYTF.

The chain carries TRBV19 and TRBJ1-5, with TRBD1 matching 10 bases. CDR1 is LNHDA, CDR2 SQIVND, per germline (reference sequence). With V trimmed by 10 bases and J by 0 bases, 9 bases remained unmatched. CDR3 length equals 16 residues. The CDR3 sequence is CATQGQGIYSNQPQHF. CDR3 DNA sequence: TGTGCCACCCAGGGACAGGGGATATATAGCAATCAGCCCCAGCATTTT.

The gene calls are TRBV6-4 and TRBJ2-1, with TRBD1 matching 9 bases. This CDR3 comprises 14 residues. The germline CDR1 and CDR2 sequences are MRHNA and SNTAGT. The V gene end was trimmed by 5 bases and the J gene end by 7 bases; junction bases not matched to a gene: 6. The CDR3 coding sequence is TGTGCCAGCAGTCGGACAGGGGAGGTTAATGAGCAGTTCTTC. Amino acids: CASSRTGEVNEQFF.

The rearrangement uses TRBV5-1 and TRBJ2-7; 8 bases align to TRBD1. The CDR3 is 14 residues long. Germline V lookup: CDR1 SGHRS, CDR2 YFSETQ. The trim removed 0 bases at V and 4 bases at J, leaving 3 bases unmatched. In nucleotides, the CDR3 is TGCGCCAGCAGCTTGGGCGACAGGGGTTACGAGCAGTACTTC. Translation gives CASSLGDRGYEQYF.

This chain uses TRBV4-1 with TRBJ2-5; a possible D gene is TRBD2 (7 bases). The CDR3 spans 17 residues. V gave up 0 bases and J gave up 2 bases, with 16 bases separating them. Germline assignment: CDR1 MGHRA and CDR2 YSYEKL. The CDR3 DNA sequence: TGCGCCAGCAGCCAAGAGGAGGCGGGGGCTTTTCAAGAGACCCAGTACTTC. Its protein product is CASSQEEAGAFQETQYF.

This clone came up a few times. The DNA of the CDR3 is TGTGCCAGCAGCTCACAGGGCAATCAGCCCCAGCATTTT. It codes for CASSSQGNQPQHF. The V call is TRBV13, the J call TRBJ1-5, with D perhaps matching TRBD1 (5 bases). CDR1 is PRHDT and CDR2 is FYEKMQ in the germline V gene (reference sequence). The length of the CDR3 is 13 residues. Trimming removed 4 bases at V and 2 bases at J, with 6 bases between.

This chain uses TRBV5-4 with TRBJ1-6; 7 bases agree with TRBD1. CDR1 is SGHNT, CDR2 YYREEE, per germline (reference sequence). Trimming removed 4 bases from V and 6 bases from J; junction bases left unmatched: 7. The CDR3 loop spans 15 amino acids. CDR3 DNA: TGTGCCAGCAGCAAAACCGGGACAGTTAATTCACCCCTCCACTTT. Residues: CASSKTGTVNSPLHF.

The chain recombines TRBV11-3 with TRBJ2-1; 12 bases are a match to TRBD2. The CDR3 sequence is 15 residues long. Germline CDR1 and CDR2: SGHNT and YENEEA. With V trimmed by 1 base and J by 7 bases, 2 bases remained unmatched. The CDR3 region is CASSLGLAGVNEQFF. CDR3 DNA sequence: TGTGCCAGCAGCTTAGGACTAGCGGGAGTGAATGAGCAGTTCTTC.

Comment on this clone: Compared with germline, one end of the junction differs, possibly owing to a read error. The chain carries TRBV11-3 and TRBJ2-7; TRBD1 matches at 7 bases. The CDR3 consists of 13 residues. Germline CDR1 reads SGHNT; CDR2 reads YENEEA. This chain's CDR3 is CASSLGQSYVQYF. The CDR3 coding sequence is TGTGCCAGCAGCCTGGGACAGTCCTACGTGCAGTACTTC. Using reference TRBV11-3 and TRBJ2-7 for the parts outside the CDR3, the full variable domain is EAGVVQSPRYKIIEKKQPVAFWCNPISGHNTLYWYLQNLGQGPELLIRYENEEAVDDSQLPKDRFSAERLKGVDSTLKIQPAELGDSAVYLCASSLGQSYVQYFGPGTRLTVT.

The chain has TRBV6-5 and TRBJ1-6; the D gene is possibly TRBD1 (6 bases). The CDR3 runs 13 residues. V lost 7 bases, J lost 13 bases, and 17 bases lay in between. CDR1 and CDR2 (germline): MNHEY, SVGAGI. This CDR3 reads CASTPVQGLPLHF. CDR3 in DNA: TGTGCCAGCACCCCTGTCCAGGGGCTCCCCCTCCACTTT.

This CDR3 reads CASSLISGSGTGELFF. DNA for the CDR3: TGTGCCAGCAGCTTAATTTCGGGGTCGGGCACCGGGGAGCTGTTTTTT. The chain employs TRBV11-2 and TRBJ2-2; possible D gene TRBD2, 5 bases. CDR3 length: 16 residues. V was trimmed by 2 bases and J by 4 bases, leaving 14 bases between them. CDR1 and CDR2 (germline): SGHAT, FQNNGV.

This chain connects TRBV27 to TRBJ2-7; TRBD1 aligns across 9 bases. This CDR3 contains 13 residues. The germline V gene encodes CDR1 MNHEY and CDR2 SMNVEV (reference sequence). Germline trimming cut 2 bases from V and 5 bases from J; bases unmatched to any gene: 1. CDR3 region: CASSLGQGNEQYF. CDR3 nucleotides: TGTGCCAGCAGTTTAGGACAGGGGAACGAGCAGTACTTC.

A single count supports this clone. The gene calls are TRBV5-4 and TRBJ2-7; D is undetermined. The germline CDR1 and CDR2 sequences are SGHNT and YYREEE (reference sequence). The V and J ends lost 4 bases and 5 bases respectively, with 7 bases between them. This CDR3 has 11 residues. In nucleotides, the CDR3 is TGTGCCAGCAGCCTACAGAACGAGCAGTACTTC. Amino acid sequence: CASSLQNEQYF.

The J gene is TRBJ2-3, the V gene TRBV19; 7 bases map to TRBD1. The CDR3 runs to 15 residues. V lost 6 bases to trimming and J lost 0 bases; unmatched junction nucleotides: 6. Per the germline V gene, CDR1 is LNHDA and CDR2 is SQIVND (reference sequence). CDR3 coding DNA: TGTGCCAGTAGCCGCGACAGGGCTAGCACAGATACGCAGTATTTT. It translates to CASSRDRASTDTQYF.

V gene TRBV14 combines with J gene TRBJ1-2; 8 bases align to TRBD1. Germline V gene sequence: CDR1 SGHDN, CDR2 FVKESK. The CDR3 runs to 14 residues. J was trimmed by 4 bases and V by 4 bases; bases with no gene match: 5. The CDR3 sequence: CASSPTGGAYGYTF. As DNA, the CDR3 is TGTGCCAGCAGCCCTACAGGGGGGGCCTATGGCTACACCTTC.